This TCR beta chain stems from a study of T cells in tuberculosis. The V segment lost 6 bases and the J segment 0 bases; nucleotides outside the gene matches: 8. The CDR3 has 15 amino acids. Germline assignment: CDR1 MDHEN and CDR2 SYDVKM. Relative to its sample, this clone is medium-sized. TCR-alpha and TCR-beta chains were sequenced unpaired. The method was immunoSEQ multiplex PCR; TCRdb's version includes in-frame clones alone and lacks a portion of them. In the table there are approximately 60,000 clones, 81% of which are singletons. Thawed, overnight-rested PBMC were stained with GMM-loaded CD1B tetramer, viability dye and anti-CD3, then sorted. CD1B tetramers were loaded with Rhodococcus equi-derived C32 glucose monomycolate. Each donor contributed roughly 92,000 sorted tetramer-negative cells.

The sequenced sample consisted of CD1b-GMM tetramer-negative cells sorted from PBMCs. The V and J genes are TRBV28 and TRBJ2-7; TRBD2 aligns across 7 bases. This receptor was identified in an adult woman with latent tuberculosis. CDR3 DNA: TGTGCCAGCAGCCGTGGGGGGGGTCGCTCCTACGAGCAGTACTTC. It yields the protein CASSRGGGRSYEQYF.